What follows are 21 T cell receptor beta chains derived from one specimen sequenced in a study of shared clonotypes between healthy human individuals. TCRdb's table, derived via immunoSEQ multiplex PCR, lists solely in-frame clones and lacks some. The table has about 1,900,000 clones, about 95% seen once. Cells designated naive CD8 were CD45RO-negative and were positively selected for CCR7, with terminally differentiated effector memory CD45RA+ cells excluded. The source material was naive CD8+ T cells sorted from blood. The source is a man aged 18-30 years in good health.

As concerns this clone: Other DNA variants within this sample encode the same CDR3. The chain combines TRBV29-1 with TRBJ2-2; D is unresolved. The CDR3 has 11 amino acids. Germline lookup yields CDR1 SQVTM and CDR2 ANQGSEA. V lost 7 bases, J lost 1 base, and 4 bases lay in between. The CDR3 DNA sequence: TGCAGCGGAGAGAACACCGGGGAGCTGTTTTTT. Residues: CSGENTGELFF.

V and J are TRBV4-1 and TRBJ2-1; tentatively, D is TRBD1 or TRBD2 (5 bases each). Trimming left V 1 base short and J 9 bases short, with 16 bases between. The CDR3 loop spans 15 amino acids. Per germline, CDR1 MGHRA and CDR2 YSYEKL. The CDR3 DNA reads TGCGCCAGCAGCCAAGCGGCTGGGGGTCGGGGTGAGCAGTTCTTC. It specifies CASSQAAGGRGEQFF.

This chain connects TRBV19 to TRBJ2-7; 7 nucleotides match TRBD2. Germline V gene sequence: CDR1 LNHDA, CDR2 SQIVND (reference sequence). J was trimmed by 4 bases and V by 7 bases; bases with no gene match: 7. CDR3 size: 13 residues. The CDR3, as DNA: TGTGCCAGTATGGGGACTACCTCTTACGAGCAGTACTTC. This encodes CASMGTTSYEQYF.

In regard to this clone: The identical CDR3 is also encoded by other nucleotide sequences in the sample. The J gene is TRBJ2-7, the V gene TRBV27; TRBD1 matches at 8 bases. The CDR3 is 15 amino acids. V was pared by 3 bases and J by 0 bases, with 4 bases of the junction left unmatched. Per germline, CDR1 MNHEY and CDR2 SMNVEV (reference sequence). CDR3 sequence: CASSLSGQGSYEQYF. The CDR3 coding sequence is TGTGCCAGCAGTTTGTCAGGACAGGGCTCCTACGAGCAGTACTTC.

As DNA, the CDR3 is TGTGCCAGTACCCTACCTCCGGGACACGGGAACACTGAAGCTTTCTTT. The encoded protein is CASTLPPGHGNTEAFF. The chain joins TRBV19 to TRBJ1-1; D is perhaps TRBD1 (6 bases). This CDR3 is 16 amino acids long. The germline CDR1 and CDR2 sequences are LNHDA and SQIVND (reference sequence). The V end lost 7 bases, the J end lost 1 base, and 19 bases lay between the germline ends. The variable domain in full, completed from reference TRBV19 and TRBJ1-1, reads DGGITQSPKYLFRKEGQNVTLSCEQNLNHDAMYWYRQDPGQGLRLIYYSQIVNDFQKGDIAEGYSVSREKKESFPLTVTSAQKNPTAFYLCASTLPPGHGNTEAFFGQGTRLTVV.

The chain combines TRBV10-3 with TRBJ1-3; D gene ambiguous. Germline V gene lookup returns CDR1 ENHRY and CDR2 SYGVKD. CDR3 length: 13 residues. V was shortened by 2 bases and J by 3 bases, with 5 bases between the two germline ends. The CDR3 here is CAISEGLGNTIYF. In DNA form, the CDR3 reads TGTGCCATCAGTGAGGGGCTTGGAAACACCATATATTTT.

The J gene is TRBJ2-5, the V gene TRBV6-1; 8 bases align to TRBD1. Per the germline V gene, CDR1 is MNHNS and CDR2 is SASEGT. Trimming removed 2 bases from V and 3 bases from J; junction bases left unmatched: 8. CDR3 size: 16 residues. The CDR3 nucleotides are TGTGCCAGCAGTGAACGCCAGGGGGCACTTGAAGAGACCCAGTACTTC. Residues: CASSERQGALEETQYF.

The V and J genes are TRBV27 and TRBJ2-7; D unresolved. Germline lookup yields CDR1 MNHEY and CDR2 SMNVEV (reference sequence). Trimming cost V 3 bases and J 5 bases, with 5 bases left between them. This CDR3 has 11 residues. The CDR3 region has the DNA TGTGCCAGCAGTTTTCTGGACGAGCAGTACTTC. Translation: CASSFLDEQYF.

The chain carries TRBV11-2 and TRBJ1-2; possibly TRBD1 for D (5 bases). Trimming removed 1 base from V and 3 bases from J, with 12 bases in between. The CDR3 has 15 amino acids. Germline CDR1 reads SGHAT; CDR2 reads FQNNGV. The CDR3 region is CASSLVGGVDYGYTF. CDR3 coding DNA: TGTGCCAGCAGCTTAGTCGGGGGGGTCGACTATGGCTACACCTTC.

This chain uses TRBV6-6 with TRBJ1-3; no clear D gene. The length of the CDR3 is 11 residues. The V end was cut by 8 bases, the J end by 4 bases, with 6 bases between. CDR1 and CDR2 from the germline V gene are MNHNY and SVGAGI (reference sequence). The CDR3 bases are TGTGCCAGCGGGTACGGAAACACCATATATTTT. Protein product: CASGYGNTIYF.

The chain employs TRBV30 and TRBJ2-7; 7 bases fit TRBD1. Germline V gene data show CDR1 as GTSNPN and CDR2 as SVGIG (reference sequence). The V segment lost 2 bases and the J segment 6 bases; nucleotides outside the gene matches: 7. CDR3 length: 13 residues. The CDR3 sequence: CAWSQQGTSEQYF. In DNA, the CDR3 is TGTGCCTGGAGTCAACAGGGGACGAGCGAGCAGTACTTC.

This rearrangement joins TRBV29-1 to TRBJ2-7, with D possibly matching TRBD2 (5 bases). The CDR3 sequence is 14 residues long. Germline V gene lookup returns CDR1 SQVTM and CDR2 ANQGSEA. V was cut by 0 bases and J by 0 bases, with 9 bases left in between. The CDR3 DNA reads TGCAGCGTTGAAGATCCCGGACTCTCCTACGAGCAGTACTTC. Encoded protein: CSVEDPGLSYEQYF.

This chain connects TRBV4-1 to TRBJ2-3; 9 nucleotides line up with TRBD2. CDR3 length: 16 amino acids. Per germline, CDR1 MGHRA and CDR2 YSYEKL. V lost 3 bases and J lost 4; bases outside the gene matches: 8. CDR3 sequence reads: CASSHPTRGGADTQYF. In nucleotides, the CDR3 is TGCGCCAGCAGCCACCCAACGCGCGGGGGGGCAGATACGCAGTATTTT.

V is TRBV6-5 and J is TRBJ2-7; 12 nucleotides agree with TRBD1. Looked up from germline, CDR1 is MNHEY and CDR2 is SVGAGI. The CDR3 is made up of 15 amino acids. Unmatched junction bases numbered 4, after V lost 5 bases and J lost 2 bases. In DNA, the CDR3 is TGTGCCAGCAGTGCCCGGGACAGGGGGCCCTACGAGCAGTACTTC. It yields the protein CASSARDRGPYEQYF.

The chain joins TRBV7-2 to TRBJ1-4; D might be TRBD1 (6 bases). The CDR3 is 15 amino acids. Trimming took off 5 bases at V and 7 bases at J, with 17 bases between the two ends. Per germline, CDR1 SGHTA and CDR2 FQGNSA. CDR3 nucleotides: TGTGCCAGCAGCCCCACGCAGGGGCGCGGTGAAAAACTGTTTTTT. Residues: CASSPTQGRGEKLFF.

This sequence joins TRBV28 and TRBJ2-7; TRBD2 matches at 7 bases. Germline assignment: CDR1 MDHEN and CDR2 SYDVKM. Germline trimming cut 6 bases from V and 4 bases from J; bases unmatched to any gene: 9. CDR3 length: 14 amino acids. Written as DNA, the CDR3 is TGTGCCAGCAGGCCTAGGACTAGTGGTTACGAGCAGTACTTC. Translating gives CASRPRTSGYEQYF.

The V gene is TRBV4-1, the J gene TRBJ2-7, with D uncertain. V lost 6 bases and J 4 bases, leaving 13 bases between the germline ends. Germline CDR1 is MGHRA and CDR2 is YSYEKL. The CDR3 totals 13 residues. The CDR3 region has the DNA TGCGCCAGCAGTCACTACAAAGGGTACGAGCAGTACTTC. Protein sequence: CASSHYKGYEQYF.

This rearrangement joins TRBV28 to TRBJ2-3, with a tentative D call TRBD1 (6 bases). The CDR3 totals 14 residues. Germline V gene lookup returns CDR1 MDHEN and CDR2 SYDVKM. V was cut by 4 bases and J by 6 bases, with 14 bases left in between. The CDR3 DNA sequence: TGTGCCAGCAGTTCCGCAGGGGAAGGGGATACGCAGTATTTT. Amino acid sequence: CASSSAGEGDTQYF.

Of note for this clone: Other nucleotide sequences from this sample produce the same CDR3. The chain is built from TRBV5-4 and TRBJ2-7; weak D call: TRBD1 (7 bases). Germline V gene sequence: CDR1 SGHNT, CDR2 YYREEE (reference sequence). Between the trimmed V and J ends, which lost 2 bases and 4 bases, there was a span of 10 bases. There are 13 residues in the CDR3. CDR3 region: CASSFAGGYEQYF. As DNA, the CDR3 is TGTGCCAGCAGCTTCGCAGGGGGGTACGAGCAGTACTTC. The variable domain in full, with the rest retrieved from reference TRBV5-4 and TRBJ2-7, is ETGVTQSPTHLIKTRGQQVTLRCSSQSGHNTVSWYQQALGQGPQFIFQYYREEENGRGNFPPRFSGLQFPNYSSELNVNALELDDSALYLCASSFAGGYEQYFGPGTRLTVT.

With regard to this clone: This specimen includes other DNA sequences encoding the same CDR3. The chain recombines TRBV19 with TRBJ1-1; D gene uncertain. Germline V gives CDR1 LNHDA, CDR2 SQIVND (reference sequence). Trimming took off 3 bases at V and 1 base at J, with 6 bases between the two ends. The CDR3 length is 13 residues. CDR3 amino acids: CASSINENTEAFF. The CDR3 nucleotides are TGTGCCAGTAGTATTAACGAGAACACTGAAGCTTTCTTT.

The CDR3 is CASSHLGTFASHEQYF. For the CDR3, the DNA is TGTGCCAGCTCACACCTCGGGACTTTCGCGTCCCACGAGCAGTACTTC. The chain is built from TRBV18 and TRBJ2-7, with D possibly matching TRBD2 (6 bases). The CDR3 covers 16 residues. CDR1 and CDR2 from the germline V gene are KGHSH and LQKENI. Trimming left V 4 bases short and J 5 bases short, with 21 bases between.